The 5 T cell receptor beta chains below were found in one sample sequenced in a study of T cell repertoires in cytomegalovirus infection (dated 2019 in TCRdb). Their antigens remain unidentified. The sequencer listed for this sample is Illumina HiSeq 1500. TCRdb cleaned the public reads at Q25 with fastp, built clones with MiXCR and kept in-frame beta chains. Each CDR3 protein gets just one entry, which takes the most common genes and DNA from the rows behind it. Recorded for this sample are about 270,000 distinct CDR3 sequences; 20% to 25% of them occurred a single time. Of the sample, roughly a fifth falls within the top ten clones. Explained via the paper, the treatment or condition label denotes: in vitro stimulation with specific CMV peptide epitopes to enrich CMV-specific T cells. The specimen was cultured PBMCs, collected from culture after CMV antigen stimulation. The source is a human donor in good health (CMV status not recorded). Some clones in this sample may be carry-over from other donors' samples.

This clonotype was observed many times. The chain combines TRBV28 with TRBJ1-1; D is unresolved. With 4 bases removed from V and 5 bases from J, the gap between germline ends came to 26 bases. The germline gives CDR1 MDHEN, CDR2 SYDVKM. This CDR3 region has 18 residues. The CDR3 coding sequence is TGTGCCAGCAGTTACCGAAATTTTCGCGGGGTTGGAAAAACTGAAGCTTTCTTT. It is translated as CASSYRNFRGVGKTEAFF.

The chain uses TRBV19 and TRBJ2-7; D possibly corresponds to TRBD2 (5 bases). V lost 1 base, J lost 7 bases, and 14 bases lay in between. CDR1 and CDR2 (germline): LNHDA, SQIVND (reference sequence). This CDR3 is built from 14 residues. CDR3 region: CASSIAPSRREQYF. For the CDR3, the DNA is TGTGCCAGTAGTATAGCGCCTAGCAGGAGGGAGCAGTACTTC.

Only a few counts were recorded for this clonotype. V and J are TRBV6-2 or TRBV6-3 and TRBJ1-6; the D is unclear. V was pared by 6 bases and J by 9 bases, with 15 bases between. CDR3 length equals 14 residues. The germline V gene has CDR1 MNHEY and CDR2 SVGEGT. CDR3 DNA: TGTGCCAGCAGCCACGGACCTCCTAGTTCACCCCTCCACTTT. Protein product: CASSHGPPSSPLHF.

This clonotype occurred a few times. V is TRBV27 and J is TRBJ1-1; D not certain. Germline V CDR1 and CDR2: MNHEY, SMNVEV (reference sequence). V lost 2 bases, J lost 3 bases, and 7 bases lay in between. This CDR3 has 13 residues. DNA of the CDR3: TGTGCCAGCAGTTTAAACAGTTACACTGAAGCTTTCTTT. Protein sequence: CASSLNSYTEAFF.

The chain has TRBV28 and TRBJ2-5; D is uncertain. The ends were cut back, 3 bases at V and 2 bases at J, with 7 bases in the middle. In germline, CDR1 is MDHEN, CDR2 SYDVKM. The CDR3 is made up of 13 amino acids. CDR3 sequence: CASSFRRQETQYF. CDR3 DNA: TGTGCCAGCAGTTTCCGACGGCAAGAGACCCAGTACTTC. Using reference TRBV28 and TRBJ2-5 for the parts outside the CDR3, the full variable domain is DVKVTQSSRYLVKRTGEKVFLECVQDMDHENMFWYRQDPGLGLRLIYFSYDVKMKEKGDIPEGYSVSREKKERFSLILESASTNQTSMYLCASSFRRQETQYFGPGTRLLVL.